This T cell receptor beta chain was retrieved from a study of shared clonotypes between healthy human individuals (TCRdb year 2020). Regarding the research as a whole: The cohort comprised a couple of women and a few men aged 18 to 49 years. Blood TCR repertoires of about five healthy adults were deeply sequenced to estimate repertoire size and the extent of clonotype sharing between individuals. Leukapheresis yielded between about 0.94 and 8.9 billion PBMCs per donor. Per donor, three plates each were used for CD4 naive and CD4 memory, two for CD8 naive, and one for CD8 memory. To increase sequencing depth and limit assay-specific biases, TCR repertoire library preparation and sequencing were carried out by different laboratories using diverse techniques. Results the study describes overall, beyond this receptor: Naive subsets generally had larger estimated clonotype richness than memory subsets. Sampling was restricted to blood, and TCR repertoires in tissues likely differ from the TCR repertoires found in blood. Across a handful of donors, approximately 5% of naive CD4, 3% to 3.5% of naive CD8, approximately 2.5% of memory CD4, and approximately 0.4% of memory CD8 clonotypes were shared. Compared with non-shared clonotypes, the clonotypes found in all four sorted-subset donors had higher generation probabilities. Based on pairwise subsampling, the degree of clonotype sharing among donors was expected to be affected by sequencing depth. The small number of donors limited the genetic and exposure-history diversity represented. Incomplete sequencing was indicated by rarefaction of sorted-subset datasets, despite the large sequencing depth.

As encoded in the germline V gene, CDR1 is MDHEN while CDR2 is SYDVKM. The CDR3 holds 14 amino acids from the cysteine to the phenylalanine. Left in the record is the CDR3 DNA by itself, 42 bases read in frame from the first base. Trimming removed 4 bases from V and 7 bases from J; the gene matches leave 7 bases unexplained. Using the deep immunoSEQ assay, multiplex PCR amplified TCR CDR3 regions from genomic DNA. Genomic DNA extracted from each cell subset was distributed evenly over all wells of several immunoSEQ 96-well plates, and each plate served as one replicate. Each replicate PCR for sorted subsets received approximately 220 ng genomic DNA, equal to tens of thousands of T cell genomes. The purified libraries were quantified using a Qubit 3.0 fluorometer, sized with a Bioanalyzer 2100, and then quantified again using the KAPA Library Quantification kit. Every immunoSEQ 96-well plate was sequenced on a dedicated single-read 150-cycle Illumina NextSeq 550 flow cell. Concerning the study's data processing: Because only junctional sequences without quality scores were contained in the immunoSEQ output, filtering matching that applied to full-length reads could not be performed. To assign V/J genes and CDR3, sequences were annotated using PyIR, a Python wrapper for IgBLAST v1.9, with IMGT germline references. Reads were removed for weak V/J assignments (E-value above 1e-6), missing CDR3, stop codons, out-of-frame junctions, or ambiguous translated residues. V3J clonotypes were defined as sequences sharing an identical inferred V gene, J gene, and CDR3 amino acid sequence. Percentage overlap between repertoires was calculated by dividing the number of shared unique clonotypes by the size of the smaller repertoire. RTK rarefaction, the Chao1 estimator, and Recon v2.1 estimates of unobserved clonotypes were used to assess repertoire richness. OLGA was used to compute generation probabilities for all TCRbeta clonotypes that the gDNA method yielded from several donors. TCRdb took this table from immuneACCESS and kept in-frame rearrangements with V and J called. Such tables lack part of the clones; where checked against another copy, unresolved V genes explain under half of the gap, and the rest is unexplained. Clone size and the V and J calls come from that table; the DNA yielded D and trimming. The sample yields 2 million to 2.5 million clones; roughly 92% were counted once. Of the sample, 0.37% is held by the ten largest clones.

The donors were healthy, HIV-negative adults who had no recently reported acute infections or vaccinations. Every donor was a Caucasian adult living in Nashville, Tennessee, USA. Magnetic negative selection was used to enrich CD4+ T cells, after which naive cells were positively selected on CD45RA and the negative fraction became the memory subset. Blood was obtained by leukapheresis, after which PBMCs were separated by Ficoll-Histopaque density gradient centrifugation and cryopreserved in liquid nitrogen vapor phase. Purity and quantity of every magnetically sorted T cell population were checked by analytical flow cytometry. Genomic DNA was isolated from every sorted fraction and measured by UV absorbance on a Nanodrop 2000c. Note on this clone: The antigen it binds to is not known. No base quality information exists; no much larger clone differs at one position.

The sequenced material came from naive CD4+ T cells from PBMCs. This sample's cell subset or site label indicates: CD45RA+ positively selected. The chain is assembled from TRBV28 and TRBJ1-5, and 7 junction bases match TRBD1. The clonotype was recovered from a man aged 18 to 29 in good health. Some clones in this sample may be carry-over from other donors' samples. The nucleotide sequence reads TGTGCCAGCAGTTCCGGACAGGTCTGGCAGCCCCAGCATTTT. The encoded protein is CASSSGQVWQPQHF. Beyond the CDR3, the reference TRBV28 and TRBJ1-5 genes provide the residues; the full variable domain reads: DVKVTQSSRYLVKRTGEKVFLECVQDMDHENMFWYRQDPGLGLRLIYFSYDVKMKEKGDIPEGYSVSREKKERFSLILESASTNQTSMYLCASSSGQVWQPQHFGDGTRLSIL.